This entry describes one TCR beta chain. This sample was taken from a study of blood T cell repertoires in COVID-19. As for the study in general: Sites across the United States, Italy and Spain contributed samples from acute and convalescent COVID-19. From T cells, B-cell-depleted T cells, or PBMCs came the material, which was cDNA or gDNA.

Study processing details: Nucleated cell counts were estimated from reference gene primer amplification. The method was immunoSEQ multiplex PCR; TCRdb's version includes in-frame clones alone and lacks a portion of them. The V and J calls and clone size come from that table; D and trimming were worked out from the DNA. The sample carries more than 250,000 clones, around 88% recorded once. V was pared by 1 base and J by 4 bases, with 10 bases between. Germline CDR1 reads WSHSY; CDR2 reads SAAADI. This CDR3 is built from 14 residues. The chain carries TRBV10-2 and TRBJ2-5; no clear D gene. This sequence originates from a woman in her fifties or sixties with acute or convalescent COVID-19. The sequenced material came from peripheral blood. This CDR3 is CASSELELPETQYF. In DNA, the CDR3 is TGCGCCAGCAGTGAGTTAGAGCTACCAGAGACCCAGTACTTC.